The 26 T cell receptor beta chains in this list originate from one sample, sequenced in a study of blood T cells in healthy people across ages. Sample-barcoded 5' priming and a J-beta primer mix drove a second PCR of 7 to 11 cycles. Each CDR3 protein gets one entry after TCRdb re-called the 5' RACE reads with MiXCR. The repertoire holds fewer than 1 million distinct CDR3 sequences, with 40% to 50% as singletons. Sequencing was performed on blood. These receptors all come from a man between 60 and 70 years old in good health.

The rearrangement joins TRBV7-2 to TRBJ2-7; tentative D call: TRBD1 (6 bases). V lost 3 bases to trimming and J lost 3 bases, with 12 bases between them. This CDR3 spans 14 amino acids. In germline, CDR1 is SGHTA, CDR2 FQGNSA. The CDR3 DNA reads as TGTGCCAGCAGCTTCGGACAGAAGTTCTACGAGCAGTACTTC. This translates into CASSFGQKFYEQYF.

This clonotype was counted between two and nine times. This chain joins TRBV20-1 and TRBJ2-1; 12 positions match TRBD2. The CDR3 is 16 amino acids. The V and J ends lost 6 bases and 3 bases, in that order; junction bases with no gene match: 9. CDR1 and CDR2 from the germline V gene are DFQATT and SNEGSKA (reference sequence). This CDR3 reads CSAPTSGGQIYNEQFF. In DNA form, the CDR3 reads TGCAGTGCCCCGACTAGCGGGGGCCAAATCTACAATGAGCAGTTCTTC.

This clonotype turned up a few times. This chain joins TRBV7-9 and TRBJ1-4; TRBD1 might be the D (5 bases). The CDR3 contains 13 residues. Trimming stripped 5 bases from V and 7 bases from J, with 11 bases between. Germline CDR1 reads SEHNR; CDR2 reads FQNEAQ (reference sequence). CDR3 DNA sequence: TGTGCCAGCAGCCGCCCGGGACCTGAAAAACTGTTTTTT. Protein product: CASSRPGPEKLFF.

The chain employs TRBV6-1 and TRBJ1-2, with 7 nucleotides matching TRBD1. The germline gives CDR1 MNHNS, CDR2 SASEGT. V dropped 6 bases and J dropped 2; count of bases not matched to a gene: 6. The CDR3 contains 14 residues. In DNA form, the CDR3 reads TGTGCCAGCAGGGTGACAGGGCAAAACTATGGCTACACCTTC. Translated: CASRVTGQNYGYTF.

The chain carries TRBV6-2 or TRBV6-3 and TRBJ2-3, with D maybe TRBD1 (6 bases). This CDR3 is built from 13 residues. The germline gives CDR1 MNHEY, CDR2 SVGEGT. Trimming left V 6 bases short and J 5 bases short, with 12 bases between. The CDR3 DNA reads as TGTGCCAGCAGCCCTATCAGGGGAGATACGCAGTATTTT. This encodes CASSPIRGDTQYF.

This clonotype has just a few counts. The chain recombines TRBV28 with TRBJ2-7, with TRBD1 matching 7 bases. After removal of 4 bases from V and 0 bases from J, the junction contained 9 bases not matched to a gene. The CDR3 is 16 amino acids. From germline, CDR1 is MDHEN and CDR2 SYDVKM. In nucleotides, the CDR3 is TGTGCCAGCAGTTACCCTCCGGACAGGTCCTCCTACGAGCAGTACTTC. This sequence encodes CASSYPPDRSSYEQYF.

The table lists this clonotype with a few counts. The J gene is TRBJ1-1, the V gene TRBV6-5, with TRBD1 matching 9 bases. With 4 bases clipped from V and 3 bases from J, the junction kept 9 bases outside the gene matches. This CDR3 spans 16 amino acids. CDR1 is MNHEY and CDR2 is SVGAGI in the germline V gene. In DNA form, the CDR3 reads TGTGCCAGCAGTTCAGGCCGGACAGGGGTCCACACTGAAGCTTTCTTT. It translates to CASSSGRTGVHTEAFF.

The chain uses TRBV2 and TRBJ2-5; 7 bases align to TRBD2. The germline V gene encodes CDR1 SNHLY and CDR2 FYNNEI. This CDR3 comprises 14 residues. V was clipped by 5 bases and J by 2 bases; unmatched bases: 5. The CDR3 DNA reads TGTGCCAGCAGTAGCGGGGAGAATCAAGAGACCCAGTACTTC. Its translation: CASSSGENQETQYF.

The rearrangement links TRBV25-1 to TRBJ2-3, with D tentatively TRBD1 (5 bases). Between the trimmed V and J ends, which lost 7 bases and 3 bases, there was a span of 11 bases. CDR1 is MGHDK and CDR2 is SYGVNS in the germline V gene. CDR3 length equals 13 residues. The CDR3 here is CASKPPGTDTQYF. The CDR3 coding sequence is TGTGCCAGCAAACCCCCAGGGACAGATACGCAGTATTTT.

This clonotype was detected a few times. CDR3 protein: CASSEVSGGGKETQYF. The CDR3 region has the DNA TGTGCCAGCAGTGAAGTTAGCGGGGGGGGGAAAGAGACCCAGTACTTC. The V gene is TRBV6-1, the J gene TRBJ2-5; 11 bases match TRBD2. CDR3 length equals 16 residues. CDR1 MNHNS and CDR2 SASEGT come from the germline V gene. Trimming removed 1 base from V and 3 bases from J; junction bases left unmatched: 4.

The chain has TRBV29-1 and TRBJ2-3; D remains ambiguous. V was shortened by 5 bases and J by 2 bases, with 11 bases between the two germline ends. Germline values: CDR1 SQVTM, CDR2 ANQGSEA. The CDR3 sequence is 13 residues long. The DNA of the CDR3 is TGCAGCGTTATGGCCAGGTACACAGATACGCAGTATTTT. It yields the protein CSVMARYTDTQYF.

This clonotype has more than one count but fewer than ten. The rearrangement uses TRBV6-4 and TRBJ1-2; D is ambiguous. Germline assignment: CDR1 MRHNA and CDR2 SNTAGT. Trimming stripped 6 bases from V and 1 base from J, with 15 bases between. The CDR3 spans 15 residues. The CDR3 sequence is CASRPPTDVNYGYTF. The DNA for the CDR3 is TGTGCCAGCAGACCACCAACGGACGTTAACTATGGCTACACCTTC.

This clonotype was observed a few times. The V call is TRBV27, the J call TRBJ2-5; 8 nucleotides agree with TRBD2. Per germline, CDR1 MNHEY and CDR2 SMNVEV (reference sequence). J lost 11 bases, V lost 2 bases, and 19 bases had no gene match. CDR3 length: 17 amino acids. The chain's CDR3 is CASSLRGGIFPGGKQYF. DNA of the CDR3: TGTGCCAGCAGTTTACGGGGGGGGATCTTTCCCGGGGGCAAGCAGTACTTC.

This chain connects TRBV9 to TRBJ1-1; D ambiguous. CDR3 length: 13 residues. Trimming stripped 1 base from V and 4 bases from J, with 8 bases between. Germline values: CDR1 SGDLS, CDR2 YYNGEE. The CDR3 nucleotides are TGTGCCAGCAGCGTAAGGGTTGGCACTGAAGCTTTCTTT. Amino acid sequence: CASSVRVGTEAFF.

The rearrangement uses TRBV6-5 and TRBJ2-5; the match to TRBD2 covers 9 bases. The CDR3 has 17 amino acids. With V trimmed by 0 bases and J by 3 bases, 8 bases remained unmatched. The germline V gene encodes CDR1 MNHEY and CDR2 SVGAGI. The CDR3 DNA sequence: TGTGCCAGCAGTTACTCAGCACCTAGCGGGGTAAAAGAGACCCAGTACTTC. Protein sequence: CASSYSAPSGVKETQYF.

This clonotype was detected only once. The chain links TRBV6-1 to TRBJ2-6; no firm D call. Per the germline V gene, CDR1 is MNHNS and CDR2 is SASEGT. V was trimmed by 6 bases and J by 13 bases, leaving 16 bases between them. There are 13 residues in the CDR3. The CDR3 DNA is TGTGCCAGCAGCCCCCCATATCCAAGAGTCCTGACTTTC. Translating it yields CASSPPYPRVLTF.

The rearrangement uses TRBV2 and TRBJ2-7, with a possible D match to TRBD1 (6 bases). The CDR3 covers 13 residues. Germline-derived CDR1 and CDR2 are SNHLY and FYNNEI. V gave up 6 bases and J gave up 4 bases, with 13 bases separating them. The CDR3 DNA sequence: TGTGCCAGCAGATATAACAGGGCGTACGAGCAGTACTTC. Its protein is CASRYNRAYEQYF.

The J gene is TRBJ2-7, the V gene TRBV7-2; 8 positions agree with TRBD1. The V and J ends lost 1 base and 6 bases, in that order; junction bases with no gene match: 8. This CDR3 has 15 residues. Germline CDR1 SGHTA, CDR2 FQGNSA. Written as DNA, the CDR3 is TGTGCCAGCAGCTTAGGACAGGGGAGGAACCGCGAGCAGTACTTC. Protein sequence: CASSLGQGRNREQYF.

V usage is TRBV7-9 and J usage is TRBJ2-6; D perhaps matches TRBD1 (6 bases). V was clipped by 6 bases and J by 12 bases, with 15 bases between them. Germline V gene sequence: CDR1 SEHNR, CDR2 FQNEAQ (reference sequence). CDR3 length: 13 residues. This chain's CDR3 is CASRPNRVTVLTF. CDR3 nucleotides: TGTGCCAGCAGACCCAACAGGGTGACCGTCCTGACTTTC.

The chain carries TRBV6-5 and TRBJ1-2, with D hard to call. The V gene's germline CDR1 is MNHEY and CDR2 SVGAGI. The CDR3 covers 13 residues. The ends were cut back, 0 bases at V and 8 bases at J, with 10 bases in the middle. Written as DNA, the CDR3 is TGTGCCAGCAGTTACTCGACCGCCAGCGGCTACACCTTC. Protein product: CASSYSTASGYTF.

The chain carries TRBV20-1 and TRBJ2-6; D is unresolved. V was pared by 3 bases and J by 2 bases, with 11 bases between. Germline V gene data show CDR1 as DFQATT and CDR2 as SNEGSKA (reference sequence). This CDR3 has 15 amino acids. This CDR3 is CSASGVAAGANVLTF. The CDR3 DNA sequence: TGCAGTGCTAGTGGTGTTGCCGCTGGGGCCAACGTCCTGACTTTC.

Many counts were recorded for this clonotype. The chain combines TRBV2 with TRBJ2-1, with 16 nucleotides matching TRBD2. Germline V gene lookup returns CDR1 SNHLY and CDR2 FYNNEI. V shed 6 bases, J shed 8 bases, and the junction held 7 bases outside the gene matches. The CDR3 consists of 16 residues. CDR3 sequence: CASSAGLAGGRDEQFF. In DNA, the CDR3 is TGTGCCAGCAGCGCGGGACTAGCGGGGGGGCGGGATGAGCAGTTCTTC.

V is TRBV7-9 and J is TRBJ2-7, with D maybe TRBD2 (6 bases). This CDR3 has 13 amino acids. Germline V lookup: CDR1 SEHNR, CDR2 FQNEAQ (reference sequence). V lost 4 bases and J 6 bases, leaving 13 bases between the germline ends. DNA of the CDR3: TGTGCCAGCAGCTCGACGCGGGGCGGCGAGCAGTACTTC. Amino acid sequence: CASSSTRGGEQYF.

The J gene is TRBJ1-1, the V gene TRBV7-2, with D unresolved. The V end was cut by 5 bases, the J end by 5 bases, with 18 bases between. CDR1 and CDR2 from the germline V gene are SGHTA and FQGNSA. This CDR3 region has 15 residues. The CDR3, as DNA: TGTGCCAGCAGCCCCCGGCGCGCGGGTAAAACTGAAGCTTTCTTT. It yields the protein CASSPRRAGKTEAFF.

The chain employs TRBV9 and TRBJ2-3, with TRBD1 matching over 8 bases. Germline-derived CDR1 and CDR2 are SGDLS and YYNGEE. The ends lost 3 bases at V and 2 bases at J; junction bases unmatched: 5. This CDR3 region has 15 residues. CDR3 sequence (DNA): TGTGCCAGCAGCGGCCGGGACAGGATCACAGATACGCAGTATTTT. Residues: CASSGRDRITDTQYF.

The chain employs TRBV20-1 and TRBJ2-5, with D possibly matching TRBD1 (6 bases). This CDR3 contains 13 residues. V lost 3 bases, J lost 4 bases, and 12 bases lay in between. Germline CDR1 and CDR2: DFQATT and SNEGSKA (reference sequence). This chain's CDR3 is CSARARGGETQYF. The CDR3 DNA reads as TGCAGTGCTAGGGCCAGGGGCGGAGAGACCCAGTACTTC.